This TCR beta chain was identified during a study of blood T cell repertoires in COVID-19. Study details: Acute and convalescent COVID-19 specimens originated in the United States, Italy and Spain.

The authors' processing: Researchers report that nucleated cell counts were estimated from reference gene primer amplification. Sequencing used immunoSEQ multiplex PCR; TCRdb keeps in-frame clones, though not all of them. That table supplies the V and J calls and clone size; D and trimming were determined from the DNA. The sample lists under 250,000 clones, roughly 80% occurring once. The clonotype originates from a woman between 70 and 85 years old with acute or convalescent COVID-19. The sample consisted of peripheral blood.

The CDR3, as DNA: TGTGCCAGCAGCTCACAGAACACCGGGGAGCTGTTTTTT. Translation gives CASSSQNTGELFF. The chain links TRBV11-1 to TRBJ2-2; D is unresolved. Trimming left V 4 bases short and J 1 base short, with 4 bases between. The CDR3 covers 13 residues. CDR1 is SGHAT and CDR2 is FQDESV in the germline V gene (reference sequence).